These 26 T cell receptor beta chains were all obtained from the same sample, sequenced in a study of blood T cell repertoires in COVID-19. Profiling relied on immunoSEQ multiplex PCR, and the TCRdb table lists in-frame clones only, not all of them. In the table there are fewer than 400,000 clones, just over 85% of which are singletons. Source material: PBMCs or T cells enriched from blood (not recorded which). The source of these receptors is a man aged 25-45 years who had recovered from COVID-19.

The V call is TRBV21-1, the J call TRBJ2-3; TRBD2, the table's D call, lacks a check against the DNA. TRBV21-1 is deemed a pseudogene. This CDR3 has 15 residues. CDR3 protein: CASSKVRSSTDTQYF. The CDR3 region has the DNA TGTGCCAGCAGCAAAGTGAGGAGTAGCACAGATACGCAGTATTTT.

V gene TRBV19 combines with J gene TRBJ1-2, with 7 bases identical to TRBD1. Germline CDR1 and CDR2: LNHDA and SQIVND (reference sequence). Trimming at V came to 3 bases and at J to 3 bases, leaving 1 base not matched to a gene. The CDR3 loop spans 13 amino acids. The CDR3 DNA reads TGTGCCAGTAGTATCGACAGGGACTATGGCTACACCTTC. As protein: CASSIDRDYGYTF.

CDR3 sequence (DNA): TGTGCCAGCAGCACGACAGCGATAATCTATGGCTACACCTTC. Residues: CASSTTAIIYGYTF. The V and J genes are TRBV7-9 and TRBJ1-2, with D perhaps matching TRBD1 (5 bases). V lost 5 bases and J lost 4, with 14 bases in between. CDR1 SEHNR and CDR2 FQNEAQ come from the germline V gene (reference sequence). CDR3 size: 14 residues.

The rearrangement uses TRBV29-1 and TRBJ2-3; 7 nucleotides align to TRBD2. J gave up 2 bases and V 5 bases, and 4 bases lay outside the gene matches. From germline, CDR1 is SQVTM and CDR2 ANQGSEA. The CDR3 sequence is 13 residues long. CDR3 DNA sequence: TGCAGCGTTCTAGGGACTAACACAGATACGCAGTATTTT. Translated, it gives CSVLGTNTDTQYF.

The chain recombines TRBV27 with TRBJ2-7, with D possibly TRBD1 on 5 matching bases. The CDR3 extends over 13 amino acids. Germline loops: CDR1 MNHEY, CDR2 SMNVEV (reference sequence). Between the trimmed V and J ends, which lost 6 bases and 0 bases, there was a span of 9 bases. The CDR3, as DNA: TGTGCCAGCAGGCGACAGAACTCCTACGAGCAGTACTTC. Translating it yields CASRRQNSYEQYF.

This rearrangement joins TRBV19 to TRBJ1-5; 8 nucleotides match TRBD1. Losses at the gene ends were 8 bases for V and 5 bases for J; bases not matched to a gene: 5. The germline gives CDR1 LNHDA, CDR2 SQIVND (reference sequence). CDR3 length: 13 residues. The DNA for the CDR3 is TGTGCCAGTTCCGGGACAGGTTATCAGCCCCAGCATTTT. Its translation: CASSGTGYQPQHF.

This sequence joins TRBV15 and TRBJ2-5; no reliable D call. The V gene lost 0 bases and the J gene lost 2 bases, with 10 bases spanning the gap. CDR3 size: 15 residues. Germline values: CDR1 LNHNV, CDR2 YYDKDF (reference sequence). The CDR3 sequence is CATSRDAGWQETQYF. CDR3 nucleotide sequence: TGTGCCACCAGCAGAGATGCCGGGTGGCAAGAGACCCAGTACTTC. Filled out from reference TRBV15 and TRBJ2-5, the complete variable domain reads DAMVIQNPRYQVTQFGKPVTLSCSQTLNHNVMYWYQQKSSQAPKLLFHYYDKDFNNEADTPDNFQSRRPNTSFCFLDIRSPGLGDTAMYLCATSRDAGWQETQYFGPGTRLLVL.

The chain combines TRBV27 with TRBJ2-1, with 12 nucleotides matching TRBD2. This CDR3 comprises 15 residues. V gave up 5 bases and J gave up 4 bases; unmatched junction bases: 3. Germline CDR1 is MNHEY and CDR2 is SMNVEV (reference sequence). The CDR3 DNA is TGTGCCAGCAGTACCGGGACTAGCGGGTACAATGAGCAGTTCTTC. This encodes CASSTGTSGYNEQFF.

The chain uses TRBV6-5 and TRBJ1-3; D ambiguous. The CDR3 sequence is 14 residues long. Germline V lookup: CDR1 MNHEY, CDR2 SVGAGI. The V end was cut by 2 bases, the J end by 0 bases, with 5 bases between. The CDR3 loop is CASSYGSSGNTIYF. DNA of the CDR3: TGTGCCAGCAGTTACGGTAGCTCTGGAAACACCATATATTTT.

This clone appeared once. The chain combines TRBV3-1 (or the pseudogene TRBV3-2) with TRBJ2-7; D might be TRBD1 (5 bases). Looked up from germline, CDR1 is LGHDT and CDR2 is YNNKEL (reference sequence). The CDR3 runs to 12 residues. The V end was cut by 7 bases, the J end by 9 bases, with 16 bases between. The CDR3 reads CASNQGQGAQYF. CDR3 coding DNA: TGTGCCAGCAACCAGGGTCAGGGTGCGCAGTACTTC.

V usage is TRBV29-1 and J usage is TRBJ1-1, with TRBD1 identical over 9 bases. CDR3 length: 12 residues. Per the germline V gene, CDR1 is SQVTM and CDR2 is ANQGSEA. The ends lost 7 bases at V and 4 bases at J; junction bases unmatched: 4. The CDR3 loop is CSGEQGATEAFF. The CDR3 coding sequence is TGCAGCGGAGAACAGGGGGCCACTGAAGCTTTCTTT. The variable domain in full, with the rest retrieved from reference TRBV29-1 and TRBJ1-1, is SAVISQKPSRDICQRGTSLTIQCQVDSQVTMMFWYRQQPGQSLTLIATANQGSEATYESGFVIDKFPISRPNLTFSTLTVSNMSPEDSSIYLCSGEQGATEAFFGQGTRLTVV.

This clone was seen a few times. The chain uses TRBV7-9 and TRBJ2-7; 13 bases are a match to TRBD2. This CDR3 spans 15 amino acids. V dropped 2 bases and J dropped 5; count of bases not matched to a gene: 3. Germline loops: CDR1 SEHNR, CDR2 FQNEAQ (reference sequence). The CDR3 loop reads CASSLRLAGGDEQYF. CDR3 DNA sequence: TGTGCCAGCAGCTTAAGACTAGCGGGGGGCGACGAGCAGTACTTC.

J is TRBJ1-2 and V is TRBV7-9; no clear D. The V end lost 7 bases, the J end lost 5 bases, and 11 bases lay between the germline ends. Germline values: CDR1 SEHNR, CDR2 FQNEAQ (reference sequence). The CDR3 totals 12 residues. CDR3 sequence (DNA): TGTGCCAGCACCCCGTACGGTTATGGCTACACCTTC. Translating gives CASTPYGYGYTF. Full variable domain (rest looked up from reference TRBV7-9 and TRBJ1-2): DTGVSQNPRHKITKRGQNVTFRCDPISEHNRLYWYRQTLGQGPEFLTYFQNEAQLEKSRLLSDRFSAERPKGSFSTLEIQRTEQGDSAMYLCASTPYGYGYTFGSGTRLTVV.

CDR3 nucleotide sequence: TGCGCCAGCTCGAGCAAGGAGACCCAGTACTTC. As protein: CASSSKETQYF. The V call is TRBV5-1, the J call TRBJ2-5; D unclear. This CDR3 is built from 11 residues. V lost 7 bases, J lost 5 bases, and 9 bases lay in between. The germline CDR1 and CDR2 sequences are SGHRS and YFSETQ. Together with reference TRBV5-1 and TRBJ2-5, the CDR3 gives the full variable domain: KAGVTQTPRYLIKTRGQQVTLSCSPISGHRSVSWYQQTPGQGLQFLFEYFSETQRNKGNFPGRFSGRQFSNSRSEMNVSTLELGDSALYLCASSSKETQYFGPGTRLLVL.

The chain links TRBV6-5 to TRBJ2-5; 8 bases match TRBD2. The CDR3 length is 15 residues. Germline-derived CDR1 and CDR2 are MNHEY and SVGAGI. The V and J ends lost 6 bases and 7 bases, in that order; junction bases with no gene match: 13. The CDR3 loop is CASRPPTSVTWTQYF. The CDR3 DNA is TGTGCCAGCAGGCCCCCGACTAGCGTTACATGGACCCAGTACTTC.

J is TRBJ1-1 and V is TRBV30; 11 nucleotides agree with TRBD1. Germline CDR1 and CDR2: GTSNPN and SVGIG (reference sequence). This CDR3 region has 14 residues. V lost 4 bases to trimming and J lost 5 bases; unmatched junction nucleotides: 6. The chain's CDR3 is CAWMMGQGVTEAFF. CDR3 DNA: TGTGCCTGGATGATGGGACAGGGGGTTACTGAAGCTTTCTTT. Full variable domain (outside the CDR3, taken from reference TRBV30 and TRBJ1-1): SQTIHQWPATLVQPVGSPLSLECTVEGTSNPNLYWYRQAAGRGLQLLFYSVGIGQISSEVPQNLSASRPQDRQFILSSKKLLLSDSGFYLCAWMMGQGVTEAFFGQGTRLTVV.

The chain carries TRBV28 and TRBJ1-2; TRBD1 matches 8 bases. V lost 6 bases and J lost 6; bases outside the gene matches: 9. CDR3 length: 14 amino acids. The V gene's germline CDR1 is MDHEN and CDR2 SYDVKM. The CDR3 region has the DNA TGTGCCAGCAGCCTATATACAGGGGGGGATGGCTACACCTTC. It encodes CASSLYTGGDGYTF.

The CDR3 loop reads CATRGAGTGNTIYF. The DNA for the CDR3 is TGTGCCACCCGAGGGGCAGGGACAGGAAACACCATATATTTT. The genes are TRBV25-1 and TRBJ1-3, with D possibly TRBD1 on 6 matching bases. The V gene's germline CDR1 is MGHDK and CDR2 SYGVNS. This CDR3 has 14 residues. The V gene lost 10 bases and the J gene lost 4 bases, with 17 bases spanning the gap.

The genes are TRBV7-8 and TRBJ1-6, with 7 bases aligning to TRBD1. The CDR3 runs to 15 residues. Germline V lookup: CDR1 SGHVS, CDR2 FQNEAQ. V lost 2 bases to trimming and J lost 10 bases; unmatched junction nucleotides: 8. CDR3 protein: CASSLNFQGGSPLHF. Here the CDR3 DNA reads TGTGCCAGCAGCTTAAACTTTCAAGGGGGCTCACCCCTCCACTTT. Complete variable domain (other parts from reference TRBV7-8 and TRBJ1-6): GAGVSQSPRYKVAKRGQDVALRCDPISGHVSLFWYQQALGQGPEFLTYFQNEAQLDKSGLPSDRFFAERPEGSVSTLKIQRTQQEDSAVYLCASSLNFQGGSPLHFGNGTRLTVT.

V is TRBV11-2 and J is TRBJ1-3; D is unresolved. The V end lost 1 base, the J end lost 0 bases, and 10 bases lay between the germline ends. Germline lookup yields CDR1 SGHAT and CDR2 FQNNGV. The CDR3 is made up of 16 amino acids. The CDR3 loop is CASSLAPGSSGNTIYF. Written as DNA, the CDR3 is TGTGCCAGCAGCTTAGCTCCGGGAAGCTCTGGAAACACCATATATTTT.

The chain recombines TRBV21-1 with TRBJ2-7; the D segment call TRBD2 is taken from the table without a DNA check. TRBV21-1 is classified as a pseudogene. The CDR3 length is 15 residues. The CDR3 bases are TGTGCCAGCAGCAAAGTCGCTAGCGTGCCCTACGAGCAGTACTTC. Translating gives CASSKVASVPYEQYF.

V gene TRBV7-9 combines with J gene TRBJ1-2; unclear D gene. The CDR3 sequence is 14 residues long. The germline gives CDR1 SEHNR, CDR2 FQNEAQ (reference sequence). With 1 base removed from V and 3 bases from J, the gap between germline ends came to 9 bases. The CDR3 is CASSLVEGHYGYTF. In DNA form, the CDR3 reads TGTGCCAGCAGCTTAGTCGAGGGCCACTATGGCTACACCTTC.

The J gene is TRBJ1-4, the V gene TRBV9; TRBD1 aligns across 7 bases. Germline-derived CDR1 and CDR2 are SGDLS and YYNGEE. V shed 4 bases and J 8 bases; nucleotides not matched to a gene: 17. CDR3 length: 17 residues. CDR3 loop: CASSPLYQGEIGEKLFF. The CDR3 DNA reads TGTGCCAGCAGCCCTTTGTATCAGGGGGAAATTGGAGAAAAACTGTTTTTT.

V usage is TRBV7-8 and J usage is TRBJ2-5, with 7 nucleotides matching TRBD1. CDR1 and CDR2 from the germline V gene are SGHVS and FQNEAQ. V lost 5 bases and J lost 5; bases outside the gene matches: 8. This CDR3 spans 14 amino acids. CDR3 sequence: CASSPGGDYETQYF. The CDR3 bases are TGTGCCAGCAGCCCAGGGGGAGACTACGAGACCCAGTACTTC. Combining the CDR3 with reference TRBV7-8 and TRBJ2-5 gives the whole variable domain GAGVSQSPRYKVAKRGQDVALRCDPISGHVSLFWYQQALGQGPEFLTYFQNEAQLDKSGLPSDRFFAERPEGSVSTLKIQRTQQEDSAVYLCASSPGGDYETQYFGPGTRLLVL.

The chain combines TRBV7-2 with TRBJ1-1, with 7 bases identical to TRBD1. V lost 5 bases, J lost 2 bases, and 8 bases stayed unmatched. This CDR3 is 15 amino acids long. Germline loops: CDR1 SGHTA, CDR2 FQGNSA. CDR3: CASSQGQLLNTEAFF. CDR3 coding DNA: TGTGCCAGCAGCCAGGGACAGCTCCTTAACACTGAAGCTTTCTTT.

The V and J genes are TRBV5-4 and TRBJ2-5, with D perhaps TRBD1 (6 bases). This CDR3 comprises 17 residues. Germline lookup yields CDR1 SGHNT and CDR2 YYREEE (reference sequence). Trimming pared 4 bases from V and 1 base from J, leaving 20 bases between. The DNA of the CDR3 is TGTGCCAGCAGCCAAGGGACGGGACAATTTGGCCAAGAGACCCAGTACTTC. Amino acid sequence: CASSQGTGQFGQETQYF.